Each of the 3 T cell receptor beta chains below was sequenced from the same sample in a study of cytomegalovirus exposure and HLA in healthy donors. Primers for the PCR totalled 60 Vbeta and 13 Jbeta. The protocol was immunoSEQ multiplex PCR, while the TCRdb copy is restricted to in-frame clones and leaves out a portion. The repertoire holds approximately 150,000 clones, with about 66% as singletons. The sequencing sample was made of PBMCs. These TCRs come from a male donor in good health and CMV-seronegative.

The rearrangement uses TRBV5-4 and TRBJ2-7; possibly TRBD1 for D (6 bases). V lost 4 bases to trimming and J lost 0 bases, with 14 bases between them. Germline CDR1 reads SGHNT; CDR2 reads YYREEE (reference sequence). CDR3 length equals 15 residues. The CDR3 spells CASSLWGLSSYEQYF. CDR3 nucleotides: TGTGCCAGCAGCCTCTGGGGGCTGAGCTCCTACGAGCAGTACTTC.

The chain couples TRBV5-4 to TRBJ1-2; 7 bases match TRBD1. V gave up 0 bases and J gave up 6 bases; unmatched junction bases: 8. Germline CDR1 is SGHNT and CDR2 is YYREEE (reference sequence). This CDR3 comprises 15 residues. CDR3 DNA: TGTGCCAGCAGCTTGGCCGTAACAGGGGCTCATGGCTACACCTTC. This encodes CASSLAVTGAHGYTF.

In nucleotides, the CDR3 is TGTGCCAGCAGCGGGGGACAGGGAGGCTACGAGCAGTACTTC. This gives the protein CASSGGQGGYEQYF. V usage is TRBV5-4 and J usage is TRBJ2-7; 9 bases align to TRBD1. The junction had 5 bases not matched to a gene; V was cut back by 4 bases and J by 3 bases. The CDR3 runs 14 residues. In germline, CDR1 is SGHNT, CDR2 YYREEE (reference sequence). Drawing the rest from reference TRBV5-4 and TRBJ2-7, the complete variable domain is ETGVTQSPTHLIKTRGQQVTLRCSSQSGHNTVSWYQQALGQGPQFIFQYYREEENGRGNFPPRFSGLQFPNYSSELNVNALELDDSALYLCASSGGQGGYEQYFGPGTRLTVT.